This entry concerns a single TCR beta chain. Its specificity is not known. This specimen belongs to a study of cytomegalovirus exposure and HLA in healthy donors. Overall study findings and caveats: The study flagged 150 to 200 TCR beta chains as cytomegalovirus-associated. Later analysis indicated greater clonal expansion among HLA-associated TCR beta chains than among equally common other chains. By a later analysis, the bulk of CMV-associated TCR beta chains appeared HLA-restricted.

V dropped 6 bases and J dropped 2 bases, with 19 bases sitting between them. Germline CDR1 reads SGHAT; CDR2 reads FQNNGV. This CDR3 region has 16 residues. The PCR used 60 Vbeta and 13 Jbeta primers. Original processing methods: Later, an analysis found 80 million or so unique TCR beta chains, and approximately 10 million of these were shared. Measured with immunoSEQ multiplex PCR; TCRdb has only the in-frame clones, and not every one. The V and J calls and clone size come from that table; D and trimming were worked out from the DNA. The sample includes 150,000 or so clones. This sequence was found in a woman aged 55-70 years in good health and CMV-seronegative. The specimen was PBMCs. J is TRBJ1-1 and V is TRBV11-2; D possibly corresponds to TRBD1 (6 bases). The CDR3 here is CASRGEQGTRNTEAFF. CDR3 coding DNA: TGTGCCAGCAGAGGCGAACAGGGAACGAGAAACACTGAAGCTTTCTTT. Filled out from reference TRBV11-2 and TRBJ1-1, the complete variable domain reads EAGVAQSPRYKIIEKRQSVAFWCNPISGHATLYWYQQILGQGPKLLIQFQNNGVVDDSQLPKDRFSAERLKGVDSTLKIQPAKLEDSAVYLCASRGEQGTRNTEAFFGQGTRLTVV.